This TCR beta chain was profiled in a study of cytomegalovirus exposure and HLA in healthy donors. Assay used: immunoSEQ multiplex PCR; TCRdb lists only in-frame clones, some missing. The sample comprises some 98,000 clones, less than 90% of which are singletons, and less than 7.5% rests with the top ten. The CDR3 is 18 amino acids. Germline CDR1 and CDR2: LNHNV and YYDKDF (reference sequence). V lost 2 bases to trimming and J lost 0 bases, with 16 bases between them. Comment on this clone: Its antigen is currently unknown.

General study results and limits: Cytomegalovirus-associated TCR beta chains were listed, numbering over 150. TCR sequences were mostly rare, though some public TCRs occurred in many donors. In vitro experiments confirmed that three CMV-associated chains were specific for CMV antigens.

The gene calls are TRBV15 and TRBJ2-2, with D maybe TRBD1 (5 bases). Specimen: PBMCs. This clonotype was sampled from a man aged 18 to 29 in good health and CMV-seropositive. CDR3 nucleotide sequence: TGTGCCACCAGCAGATCATTTGACAGACGGGCGAACACCGGGGAGCTGTTTTTT. Its translation is CATSRSFDRRANTGELFF.